A single sample is the source of the 25 T cell receptor beta chains below, sequenced in a study of naive and memory T cell subsets. An equimolar mix of two oligonucleotides served as the beta constant-region primer for TRBC1 and TRBC2. TCRdb passed the UMI-ligation and nested PCR reads through MiXCR, listing each CDR3 protein once. The sample holds around 30,000 distinct CDR3 sequences, roughly a tenth seen once. The sequenced sample consisted of effector memory CD4+ T cells from blood. Subset meaning: effector memory, CD45RA- CD27-. The receptors stem from a human donor in good health.

This clonotype was counted many times. V is TRBV19 and J is TRBJ2-7, with TRBD1 as a possible D gene (5 bases). Germline CDR1 reads LNHDA; CDR2 reads SQIVND (reference sequence). The V end lost 4 bases, the J end lost 0 bases, and 10 bases lay between the germline ends. CDR3 length: 14 residues. CDR3 loop: CASSTKGYSYEQYF. DNA of the CDR3: TGTGCCAGTAGTACAAAGGGGTACTCCTACGAGCAGTACTTC.

At least ten counts were recorded for this clonotype. V and J are TRBV6-1 and TRBJ1-2, with D possibly TRBD1 on 6 matching bases. This CDR3 is 14 amino acids long. Trimming stripped 4 bases from V and 4 bases from J, with 13 bases between. Per germline, CDR1 MNHNS and CDR2 SASEGT. CDR3 residues: CASSVQGLGYGYTF. CDR3 coding DNA: TGTGCCAGCAGTGTACAGGGTTTGGGCTATGGCTACACCTTC.

J is TRBJ2-7 and V is TRBV25-1; TRBD1 matches 8 bases. The CDR3 covers 14 residues. The V gene's germline CDR1 is MGHDK and CDR2 SYGVNS. V dropped 6 bases and J dropped 0; count of bases not matched to a gene: 4. The CDR3 bases are TGTGCCAGCAGGGGACAGGCGCACTCCTACGAGCAGTACTTC. Translation gives CASRGQAHSYEQYF.

This clonotype was seen many times. The CDR3 loop reads CASSLGLAGGETQYF. In DNA, the CDR3 is TGTGCCAGCAGCTTGGGACTAGCGGGGGGCGAGACCCAGTACTTC. This chain links TRBV5-8 with TRBJ2-5, with 13 bases fitting TRBD2. Germline V gives CDR1 SGHTS, CDR2 YDEGEE. The CDR3 has 15 residues. V shed 0 bases, J shed 5 bases, and the junction held 1 base outside the gene matches.

CDR3 in amino acids: CASSTSTGTEAFF. The CDR3 DNA sequence: TGTGCAAGTTCCACGTCAACTGGGACTGAAGCTTTCTTT. The chain has TRBV2 and TRBJ1-1; D call uncertain. CDR3 length: 13 residues. The germline V gene encodes CDR1 SNHLY and CDR2 FYNNEI.

This clonotype was detected many times. V is TRBV19 and J is TRBJ2-3, with unresolved D. The CDR3 consists of 13 residues. Germline loops: CDR1 LNHDA, CDR2 SQIVND (reference sequence). V gave up 3 bases and J gave up 6 bases, with 10 bases separating them. CDR3 loop: CASSIVMGDTQYF. CDR3 sequence (DNA): TGTGCCAGTAGTATCGTTATGGGGGATACGCAGTATTTT.

Only a few counts were recorded for this clonotype. The CDR3 nucleotides are TGTGCCAGTACTGAAGGGTTGAAGGTCTATGGCTACACCTTC. It encodes CASTEGLKVYGYTF. The chain carries TRBV6-6 and TRBJ1-2; D is unclear. The CDR3 is made up of 14 amino acids. Germline V gene data show CDR1 as MNHNY and CDR2 as SVGAGI (reference sequence). Trimming took off 9 bases at V and 4 bases at J, with 18 bases between the two ends.

This clonotype qualifies as medium-sized. V and J are TRBV10-2 and TRBJ2-5, with a possible D match to TRBD2 (6 bases). Deletions cut 1 base from V and 2 bases from J, with 11 bases between. Per germline, CDR1 WSHSY and CDR2 SAAADI. CDR3 length: 15 residues. CDR3: CASSEWGTPQETQYF. DNA for the CDR3: TGCGCCAGCAGTGAGTGGGGGACTCCGCAAGAGACCCAGTACTTC.

This clonotype came up a few times. This chain uses TRBV24-1 with TRBJ2-7, with D perhaps matching TRBD2 (6 bases). Per germline, CDR1 KGHDR and CDR2 SFDVKD. The CDR3 has 13 amino acids. Trimming took off 7 bases at V and 1 base at J, with 10 bases between the two ends. CDR3 nucleotides: TGTGCCACCAGCGCGGGGTTGTCCTACGAGCAGTACTTC. Translation gives CATSAGLSYEQYF.

The chain couples TRBV2 to TRBJ2-6; TRBD1 might be the D (6 bases). CDR1 SNHLY and CDR2 FYNNEI come from the germline V gene. CDR3 length equals 15 residues. V was cut by 7 bases and J by 2 bases, with 12 bases left in between. The CDR3 coding sequence is TGTGCCAGCAAACTCAGGGACACTGGGGCCAACGTCCTGACTTTC. It specifies CASKLRDTGANVLTF.

The chain recombines TRBV7-2 with TRBJ2-3, with 7 positions matching TRBD2. The germline gives CDR1 SGHTA, CDR2 FQGNSA. The CDR3 has 15 amino acids. The V and J ends lost 1 base and 8 bases, in that order; junction bases with no gene match: 9. CDR3 sequence: CASSLGSAGVVTQYF. Here the CDR3 DNA reads TGTGCCAGCAGCTTAGGTTCTGCGGGAGTGGTTACGCAGTATTTT. Looking up the rest from reference TRBV7-2 and TRBJ2-3 gives the full variable domain: GAGVSQSPSNKVTEKGKDVELRCDPISGHTALYWYRQSLGQGLEFLIYFQGNSAPDKSGLPSDRFSAERTGGSVSTLTIQRTQQEDSAVYLCASSLGSAGVVTQYFGPGTRLTVL.

This clonotype has only a few counts. The chain couples TRBV12-3 or TRBV12-4 to TRBJ1-6; 10 bases map to TRBD1. Trimming at V came to 6 bases and at J to 9 bases, leaving 2 bases not matched to a gene. The CDR3 loop spans 13 amino acids. The CDR3 reads CASSGQGGSPLHF. The CDR3 DNA follows: TGTGCCAGCAGCGGACAGGGGGGTTCACCCCTCCACTTT.

This clonotype was recorded many times. The V gene is TRBV7-2, the J gene TRBJ1-6, with D possibly being TRBD1 (6 bases). Trimming removed 5 bases from V and 7 bases from J, with 18 bases in between. The CDR3 has 16 residues. Germline-derived CDR1 and CDR2 are SGHTA and FQGNSA. CDR3 bases: TGTGCCAGCAGCCCGACGCGGGGGCGCGGAAATTCACCCCTCCACTTT. Its translation: CASSPTRGRGNSPLHF.

This clonotype was recorded a few times. The CDR3 DNA follows: TGTGCCACCAGCGGGGGACAGGCTAGCACAGATACGCAGTATTTT. Amino acids: CATSGGQASTDTQYF. This sequence joins TRBV24-1 and TRBJ2-3; TRBD1 matches 8 bases. This CDR3 comprises 15 residues. The J segment lost 0 bases and the V segment lost 7 bases, leaving 5 bases of the junction unmatched. The V gene's germline CDR1 is KGHDR and CDR2 SFDVKD.

Regarding this clonotype: A much more abundant neighbour one base away suggests this may be a read error. The chain has TRBV7-9 and TRBJ1-2; perhaps TRBD1 as D (5 bases). The germline gives CDR1 SEHNR, CDR2 FQNEAQ (reference sequence). This CDR3 contains 14 residues. In DNA form, the CDR3 reads TGTGCCAACAGCTTAGCTAGGGGCGGCTATGGCTACACCTTC. It specifies CANSLARGGYGYTF.

This clonotype was observed many times. The chain carries TRBV11-2 and TRBJ1-6; no firm D call. The germline gives CDR1 SGHAT, CDR2 FQNNGV. The CDR3 covers 14 residues. Between the trimmed V and J ends, which lost 3 bases and 7 bases, there was a span of 10 bases. The CDR3 here is CASSFGRPNSPLHF. In nucleotides, the CDR3 is TGTGCCAGCAGCTTCGGACGGCCAAATTCACCCCTCCACTTT.

This clonotype was observed at least ten times. This chain connects TRBV7-2 to TRBJ2-1; TRBD2 agrees at 7 bases. Losses at the gene ends were 1 base for V and 4 bases for J; bases not matched to a gene: 1. This CDR3 has 14 amino acids. In germline, CDR1 is SGHTA, CDR2 FQGNSA. CDR3 loop: CASSLGREYNEQFF. The CDR3 DNA follows: TGTGCCAGCAGCTTAGGGCGGGAGTACAATGAGCAGTTCTTC.

This clonotype was seen repeatedly, ten times or more. The V gene is TRBV30, the J gene TRBJ1-5; D is undetermined. V lost 2 bases and J 5 bases, leaving 10 bases between the germline ends. The CDR3 runs 13 residues. Germline CDR1 GTSNPN, CDR2 SVGIG (reference sequence). CDR3 sequence reads: CAWSPGWDQPQHF. In nucleotides, the CDR3 is TGTGCCTGGAGTCCGGGATGGGATCAGCCCCAGCATTTT. Together with reference TRBV30 and TRBJ1-5, the CDR3 gives the full variable domain: SQTIHQWPATLVQPVGSPLSLECTVEGTSNPNLYWYRQAAGRGLQLLFYSVGIGQISSEVPQNLSASRPQDRQFILSSKKLLLSDSGFYLCAWSPGWDQPQHFGDGTRLSIL.

This rearrangement joins TRBV6-5 to TRBJ1-2; 9 bases match TRBD1. CDR1 is MNHEY, CDR2 SVGAGI, per germline. V dropped 8 bases and J dropped 4; count of bases not matched to a gene: 11. The CDR3 has 15 residues. This chain's CDR3 is CASDRTGAQPYGYTF. DNA for the CDR3: TGTGCCAGCGATAGGACAGGGGCGCAACCCTATGGCTACACCTTC.

This clonotype was counted between two and nine times. The V and J genes are TRBV12-3 or TRBV12-4 and TRBJ2-5; D not resolved. V lost 7 bases and J lost 2, with 8 bases in between. This CDR3 contains 12 residues. The CDR3 nucleotides read TGTGCCAGCAAATTCGGGCAAGAGACCCAGTACTTC. Residues: CASKFGQETQYF.

The chain employs TRBV7-2 and TRBJ1-4, with 7 bases that match TRBD1. Losses at the gene ends were 3 bases for V and 8 bases for J; bases not matched to a gene: 9. This CDR3 has 15 residues. Germline V lookup: CDR1 SGHTA, CDR2 FQGNSA. CDR3: CASSFTGTAKEKLFF. The CDR3 DNA is TGTGCCAGCAGCTTCACCGGGACAGCGAAGGAAAAACTGTTTTTT.

A few counts support this clonotype. The rearrangement links TRBV15 to TRBJ2-6; D ambiguous. The V end lost 1 base, the J end lost 2 bases, and 3 bases lay between the germline ends. CDR1 and CDR2 from the germline V gene are LNHNV and YYDKDF (reference sequence). This CDR3 has 14 residues. In nucleotides, the CDR3 is TGTGCCACCAGCAGAGTCACTGGGGCCAACGTCCTGACTTTC. This encodes CATSRVTGANVLTF.

This clonotype was picked up many times. In DNA, the CDR3 is TGCAGTGCTAGGAGGCGGGAGATAAACAATGAGCAGTTCTTC. Translating gives CSARRREINNEQFF. The genes are TRBV20-1 and TRBJ2-1, with 7 positions matching TRBD2. V lost 3 bases, J lost 5 bases, and 7 bases stayed unmatched. Germline V gives CDR1 DFQATT, CDR2 SNEGSKA (reference sequence). The CDR3 sequence is 14 residues long.

This clonotype was seen a handful of times. This chain connects TRBV3-1 to TRBJ2-7, with D maybe TRBD1 (5 bases). Germline V gene lookup returns CDR1 LGHDT and CDR2 YNNKEL (reference sequence). Trimming cost V 1 base and J 2 bases, with 9 bases left between them. This CDR3 has 14 residues. The DNA of the CDR3 is TGTGCCAGCAGCCAAGGTTTAGGGGCCTACGAGCAGTACTTC. It specifies CASSQGLGAYEQYF.

This clonotype has just a few counts. V and J are TRBV12-3 or TRBV12-4 and TRBJ2-7; TRBD2 agrees at 10 bases. The CDR3 consists of 13 residues. With 3 bases clipped from V and 9 bases from J, the junction kept 5 bases outside the gene matches. DNA of the CDR3: TGTGCCAGCAGTTTCGCTAGCGGGAGCGGGCAGTACTTC. Residues: CASSFASGSGQYF.